These 16 T cell receptor beta chains were all obtained from the same sample, sequenced in a study of HIV-infected patients and healthy controls. Antiretroviral therapy had run roughly three months, about 14 weeks, before follow-up blood collection. Whole blood was used without fractionation, so all unsorted peripheral T cells were included. cDNA was made from roughly 470 ng RNA using alpha and beta constant primers. Using multiplexing indices, alpha and beta chain libraries were generated apart by chain-specific third strand synthesis. TCRdb ran MiXCR on the 5' RACE reads and lists one entry per CDR3 protein. The data show about 8,000 distinct CDR3 sequences, roughly 6.2% seen once. The source material was blood, sampled during antiretroviral therapy. The receptors stem from an adult with HIV infection.

Relative to its sample, this clonotype is medium-sized (0.01 to 0.1%). This beta chain represents an off-target read in a library built for alpha chains; its size is of limited meaning. CDR3 sequence (DNA): TGCAGTGGGGGGAGGGGCCAAGAGACCCAGTACTTC. Its protein product is CSGGRGQETQYF. The chain carries TRBV20-1 and TRBJ2-5, with 7 bases that match TRBD2. Trimming cost V 7 bases and J 1 base; bases outside gene matches: 3. This CDR3 contains 12 residues. Germline V gene data show CDR1 as DFQATT and CDR2 as SNEGSKA (reference sequence).

This clonotype was picked up a small number of times. This beta chain represents an off-target read in a library built for alpha chains; its size is of limited meaning. The V and J genes are TRBV30 and TRBJ2-1; the match to TRBD2 covers 13 bases. V gave up 4 bases and J gave up 5 bases; unmatched junction bases: 5. This CDR3 is 15 amino acids long. The germline V gene encodes CDR1 GTSNPN and CDR2 SVGIG (reference sequence). The CDR3 DNA reads TGTGCCTGGACTAGGGGGACTAGCGGGGACAATGAGCAGTTCTTC. Residues: CAWTRGTSGDNEQFF.

There are many counts of this clonotype. This beta chain slipped into a library made for alpha chains as a stray read, so its size is not meaningful. The CDR3 protein is CASSFYTGGLEQYF. The CDR3 DNA is TGTGCCAGCAGCTTTTATACAGGGGGCCTCGAGCAGTACTTC. The chain employs TRBV7-9 and TRBJ2-7; 9 positions agree with TRBD1. With 3 bases clipped from V and 6 bases from J, the junction kept 6 bases outside the gene matches. The CDR3 length is 14 residues. From germline, CDR1 is SEHNR and CDR2 FQNEAQ (reference sequence). The full variable domain, its missing parts supplied by reference TRBV7-9 and TRBJ2-7, is DTGVSQNPRHKITKRGQNVTFRCDPISEHNRLYWYRQTLGQGPEFLTYFQNEAQLEKSRLLSDRFSAERPKGSFSTLEIQRTEQGDSAMYLCASSFYTGGLEQYFGPGTRLTVT.

This clonotype is termed large. As an off-target read in a library built for alpha chains, this beta chain has a frequency of little significance. The genes are TRBV11-2 and TRBJ2-5; 8 bases fit TRBD1. The V gene end was trimmed by 5 bases and the J gene end by 5 bases; junction bases not matched to a gene: 7. Germline V CDR1 and CDR2: SGHAT, FQNNGV. This CDR3 comprises 14 residues. The DNA for the CDR3 is TGTGCCAGCAGCCGGACAGGGTCCTATGAGACCCAGTACTTC. It yields the protein CASSRTGSYETQYF.

This clonotype is categorized as medium-sized. A library made for alpha chains picked up this beta chain off target, so its size means little. The chain has TRBV30 and TRBJ2-7; D remains ambiguous. V lost 0 bases to trimming and J lost 4 bases, with 10 bases between them. This CDR3 comprises 13 residues. Germline V CDR1 and CDR2: GTSNPN, SVGIG (reference sequence). The DNA of the CDR3 is TGTGCCTGGAGTGTACGGCCCCTTTACGAGCAGTACTTC. Translation: CAWSVRPLYEQYF.

Comments on this clonotype: This beta chain is an unintended read in a library built for alpha chains; its size means little. This chain links TRBV5-1 with TRBJ2-3, with 8 positions matching TRBD2. The CDR3 sequence is 13 residues long. With 0 bases clipped from V and 8 bases from J, the junction kept 2 bases outside the gene matches. Per germline, CDR1 SGHRS and CDR2 YFSETQ. The CDR3 sequence is CASSLATSGTQYF. CDR3 bases: TGCGCCAGCAGCTTGGCTACTAGCGGTACGCAGTATTTT.

Judged by abundance, this clonotype is medium-sized. This beta chain lies outside the target of a library built for alpha chains; its clone size means little. The chain employs TRBV7-3 and TRBJ2-3; D gene unclear. The CDR3 has 12 amino acids. Between the trimmed V and J ends, which lost 4 bases and 3 bases, there was a span of 5 bases. Germline V gene data show CDR1 as SGHTA and CDR2 as FQGTGA. Here the CDR3 reads CASSSTTDTQYF. CDR3 nucleotides: TGTGCCAGCAGCTCCACGACAGATACGCAGTATTTT. Full variable domain (outside the CDR3, taken from reference TRBV7-3 and TRBJ2-3): GAGVSQTPSNKVTEKGKYVELRCDPISGHTALYWYRQSLGQGPEFLIYFQGTGAADDSGLPNDRFFAVRPEGSVSTLKIQRTERGDSAVYLCASSSTTDTQYFGPGTRLTVL.

There are many counts of this clonotype. This beta chain represents an off-target read in a library built for alpha chains; its size is of limited meaning. The chain recombines TRBV11-2 with TRBJ2-4; D uncertain. Per germline, CDR1 SGHAT and CDR2 FQNNGV. Trimming stripped 7 bases from V and 0 bases from J, with 7 bases between. The CDR3 extends over 13 amino acids. CDR3: CASKTLAKNIQYF. CDR3 coding DNA: TGTGCCAGCAAGACCCTAGCCAAAAACATTCAGTACTTC.

The table lists this clonotype with many counts. Since the library was made to target alpha chains, this beta chain is a stray read and its abundance is not meaningful. The chain joins TRBV25-1 to TRBJ2-1; 9 bases line up with TRBD2. The germline CDR1 and CDR2 sequences are MGHDK and SYGVNS. The CDR3 extends over 15 amino acids. Trimming at V came to 4 bases and at J to 10 bases, leaving 11 bases not matched to a gene. CDR3 region: CASSGTSAPMGEQFF. DNA for the CDR3: TGTGCCAGCAGTGGGACTAGCGCCCCTATGGGGGAGCAGTTCTTC. Complete variable domain (other parts from reference TRBV25-1 and TRBJ2-1): EADIYQTPRYLVIGTGKKITLECSQTMGHDKMYWYQQDPGMELHLIHYSYGVNSTEKGDLSSESTVSRIRTEHFPLTLESARPSHTSQYLCASSGTSAPMGEQFFGPGTRLTVL.

Ten or more counts support this clonotype. This beta chain is a stray read from a library made for alpha chains; its abundance is not meaningful. The chain joins TRBV20-1 to TRBJ2-7, with TRBD2 matching over 11 bases. CDR3 length: 16 residues. Germline V gene sequence: CDR1 DFQATT, CDR2 SNEGSKA (reference sequence). Trimming at V came to 6 bases and at J to 2 bases, leaving 12 bases not matched to a gene. The CDR3 nucleotides read TGCAGTGCGCGGGGGACTAGCGGCAACGTCCCCTACGAGCAGTACTTC. Amino acid sequence: CSARGTSGNVPYEQYF.

This clonotype was seen at least ten times. A library prepared for alpha chains yielded this beta chain as an off-target read; its size is of little meaning. The CDR3: CASSIRQGADEQYF. The CDR3 region has the DNA TGTGCCAGTAGTATCAGGCAGGGGGCTGACGAGCAGTACTTC. The V gene is TRBV19, the J gene TRBJ2-7, with 8 bases fitting TRBD1. V trimming: 3 bases; J trimming: 5 bases; junction bases outside the gene matches: 6. CDR3 length: 14 amino acids. From germline, CDR1 is LNHDA and CDR2 SQIVND (reference sequence).

There are many counts of this clonotype. The library was designed around alpha chains, so this beta chain is a stray read whose abundance carries little weight. The genes are TRBV3-1 and TRBJ2-7; D is perhaps TRBD1 or TRBD2 (5 bases each). The CDR3 length is 15 residues. Trimming stripped 2 bases from V and 2 bases from J, with 13 bases between. Germline CDR1 reads LGHDT; CDR2 reads YNNKEL (reference sequence). CDR3 bases: TGTGCCAGCAGCCAAAGGAGGCAGGGCCCCTACGAGCAGTACTTC. It translates to CASSQRRQGPYEQYF.

In its sample, this clonotype is medium-sized. A library made for alpha chains picked up this beta chain off target, so its size means little. The chain links TRBV5-1 to TRBJ2-5, with unresolved D. The CDR3 is made up of 17 amino acids. Deletions cut 4 bases from V and 3 bases from J, with 22 bases between. CDR1 and CDR2 (germline): SGHRS, YFSETQ. CDR3: CASSPSLDGGLKETQYF. CDR3 sequence (DNA): TGCGCCAGCAGCCCCTCCCTGGATGGCGGCTTAAAAGAGACCCAGTACTTC.

This clonotype was seen once. This beta chain slipped into a library made for alpha chains as a stray read, so its size is not meaningful. The chain links TRBV15 to TRBJ1-5, with D unclear. V dropped 3 bases and J dropped 3 bases, with 6 bases sitting between them. The length of the CDR3 is 13 residues. Germline assignment: CDR1 LNHNV and CDR2 YYDKDF (reference sequence). CDR3 protein: CATSSRPNQPQHF. The CDR3 nucleotides read TGTGCCACCAGCAGTCGACCCAATCAGCCCCAGCATTTT.

In this sample, this clonotype turned up many times. A library made for alpha chains picked up this beta chain off target, so its size means little. The chain combines TRBV5-1 with TRBJ2-6; D is uncertain. CDR1 is SGHRS, CDR2 YFSETQ, per germline. Trimming shortened V by 7 bases and J by 0 bases, and 14 bases separated the two germline ends. The CDR3 consists of 16 residues. CDR3 sequence reads: CASSSLGFSGANVLTF. In nucleotides, the CDR3 is TGCGCCAGCTCTTCGCTGGGGTTCTCTGGGGCCAACGTCCTGACTTTC.

Within the sample, this clonotype is medium-sized (0.01 to 0.1%). Since it is a stray read in a library aimed at alpha chains, this beta chain has a size that is not meaningful. The V call is TRBV2, the J call TRBJ2-7; D possibly corresponds to TRBD2 (6 bases). The germline V gene has CDR1 SNHLY and CDR2 FYNNEI. Trimming stripped 8 bases from V and 6 bases from J, with 20 bases between. The CDR3 contains 14 residues. CDR3 in DNA: TGTGCCAGCCTTTACGGGACTCAAACTCGCGAGCAGTACTTC. It yields the protein CASLYGTQTREQYF.